Below are 29 T cell receptor beta chains sequenced from a single sample in a study of blood T cell repertoires in COVID-19. Method: immunoSEQ multiplex PCR; TCRdb's copy keeps in-frame clones and lacks some. The sample has 170,000 or so clones; roughly 86% are singletons. What was sequenced was peripheral blood. The receptor set was obtained from a man aged 45 to 65 with active or convalescent COVID-19.

The chain couples TRBV7-8 to TRBJ1-2, with 8 bases fitting TRBD1. V shed 3 bases, J shed 6 bases, and the junction held 9 bases outside the gene matches. CDR1 SGHVS and CDR2 FQNEAQ come from the germline V gene. CDR3 length: 15 amino acids. CDR3 DNA sequence: TGTGCCAGCAGCTTGTTGGACAGGGCAAACCATGGCTACACCTTC. Translated, it gives CASSLLDRANHGYTF.

The J gene is TRBJ2-2, the V gene TRBV6-2 or TRBV6-3; D is undetermined. This CDR3 region has 14 residues. V gave up 6 bases and J gave up 2 bases, with 10 bases separating them. Germline V gene sequence: CDR1 MNHEY, CDR2 SVGEGT. The CDR3 here is CASSQDTNTGELFF. CDR3 DNA sequence: TGTGCCAGCAGCCAAGACACTAACACCGGGGAGCTGTTTTTT.

The chain combines TRBV6-2 or TRBV6-3 with TRBJ1-4, with a possible D match to TRBD1 (6 bases). Trimming stripped 5 bases from V and 1 base from J, with 8 bases between. Germline CDR1 and CDR2: MNHEY and SVGEGT. The CDR3 extends over 14 amino acids. CDR3 sequence reads: CASSQGGTNEKLFF. CDR3 coding DNA: TGTGCCAGCAGTCAAGGGGGAACTAATGAAAAACTGTTTTTT.

The V gene is TRBV24-1, the J gene TRBJ2-3; 8 nucleotides align to TRBD1. The CDR3 sequence is 16 residues long. The germline V gene has CDR1 KGHDR and CDR2 SFDVKD. The trim removed 4 bases at V and 0 bases at J, leaving 5 bases unmatched. The CDR3 DNA sequence: TGTGCCACCAGTGAATTGACAGGGGCCAGCACAGATACGCAGTATTTT. Its translation is CATSELTGASTDTQYF.

The count of this clone is one. The rearrangement joins TRBV6-5 to TRBJ2-5, with 9 nucleotides matching TRBD1. The CDR3 spans 13 residues. Germline V gene lookup returns CDR1 MNHEY and CDR2 SVGAGI. After removal of 7 bases from V and 4 bases from J, the junction contained 4 bases not matched to a gene. The CDR3 DNA follows: TGTGCCAGCACGGGACAGGGAGGAGAGACCCAGTACTTC. It translates to CASTGQGGETQYF.

Turning to this clone: Other DNA sequences in the same sample also yield this CDR3. The genes are TRBV19 and TRBJ2-3, with 9 bases lining up with TRBD2. V shed 1 base and J 0 bases; nucleotides not matched to a gene: 2. Germline V gives CDR1 LNHDA, CDR2 SQIVND (reference sequence). The CDR3 runs to 16 residues. The CDR3 here is CASSIGLAVSTDTQYF. CDR3 DNA: TGTGCCAGTAGTATAGGACTAGCGGTGAGCACAGATACGCAGTATTTT.

V usage is TRBV6-5 and J usage is TRBJ1-6; D may be TRBD1 (6 bases). Per the germline V gene, CDR1 is MNHEY and CDR2 is SVGAGI. The CDR3 extends over 15 amino acids. Trimming removed 6 bases at V and 7 bases at J, with 16 bases between. The CDR3 DNA is TGTGCCAGCAGGCAAACCGGGACAACGAATTCACCCCTCCACTTT. Protein sequence: CASRQTGTTNSPLHF.

This rearrangement joins TRBV6-5 to TRBJ2-7, with 10 bases aligning to TRBD1. V was pared by 5 bases and J by 6 bases, with 7 bases of the junction left unmatched. The germline V gene has CDR1 MNHEY and CDR2 SVGAGI. This CDR3 has 14 residues. In nucleotides, the CDR3 is TGTGCCAGCAGTCCTTGGGACAGGGGAGTCGAGCAGTACTTC. Translating it yields CASSPWDRGVEQYF.

The V call is TRBV27, the J call TRBJ2-7, with 8 bases aligning to TRBD1. J was trimmed by 0 bases and V by 5 bases; bases with no gene match: 6. Germline CDR1 reads MNHEY; CDR2 reads SMNVEV (reference sequence). The CDR3 consists of 15 residues. DNA for the CDR3: TGTGCCAGCAGTCGACTAGGGACAGGCTCCTACGAGCAGTACTTC. Protein sequence: CASSRLGTGSYEQYF.

J is TRBJ2-2 and V is TRBV6-6; 8 bases map to TRBD1. This CDR3 contains 16 residues. Unmatched junction bases numbered 2, after V lost 0 bases and J lost 2 bases. In germline, CDR1 is MNHNY, CDR2 SVGAGI (reference sequence). In nucleotides, the CDR3 is TGTGCCAGCAGTTACTCGCAGGGGGCCAACACCGGGGAGCTGTTTTTT. Its translation is CASSYSQGANTGELFF.

The chain links TRBV5-5 to TRBJ2-5, with D maybe TRBD1 (6 bases). Trimming stripped 2 bases from V and 3 bases from J, with 23 bases between. The CDR3 runs 18 residues. Germline V lookup: CDR1 SGHKS, CDR2 YYEKEE (reference sequence). CDR3 sequence: CASSLQYALWTEKETQYF. The CDR3 coding sequence is TGTGCCAGCAGCTTACAATATGCGTTATGGACAGAAAAAGAGACCCAGTACTTC.

This clone was seen a single time. This rearrangement joins TRBV9 to TRBJ2-7; maybe TRBD1 (5 bases). This CDR3 contains 15 residues. The germline V gene encodes CDR1 SGDLS and CDR2 YYNGEE. Trimming took 2 bases from V and 6 from J, leaving 18 bases between them. CDR3 protein: CASSVQGSPLGEQYF. The DNA for the CDR3 is TGTGCCAGCAGCGTCCAGGGTTCCCCCCTAGGCGAGCAGTACTTC.

J is TRBJ2-3 and V is TRBV4-1, with TRBD2 matching over 7 bases. CDR3 size: 15 residues. Germline V gives CDR1 MGHRA, CDR2 YSYEKL. J lost 4 bases, V lost 3 bases, and 7 bases had no gene match. DNA for the CDR3: TGCGCCAGCAGCCAGACTGGGAGCGGGGCAGATACGCAGTATTTT. This encodes CASSQTGSGADTQYF.

The gene calls are TRBV4-1 and TRBJ1-5; a possible D gene is TRBD1 (6 bases). V lost 4 bases and J lost 1, with 14 bases in between. The CDR3 runs 16 residues. Germline V gives CDR1 MGHRA, CDR2 YSYEKL. CDR3 protein: CASSPRQVSSNQPQHF. CDR3 bases: TGCGCCAGCAGCCCAAGACAGGTAAGCAGCAATCAGCCCCAGCATTTT.

About this clone itself: Other DNA sequences in this specimen translate into the identical CDR3. This sequence joins TRBV9 and TRBJ2-5; no definite D call. Germline V gene data show CDR1 as SGDLS and CDR2 as YYNGEE. V gave up 3 bases and J gave up 3 bases, with 3 bases separating them. The CDR3 is made up of 11 amino acids. CDR3 sequence: CASSAEETQYF. In DNA form, the CDR3 reads TGTGCCAGCAGCGCCGAAGAGACCCAGTACTTC. The full variable domain, completed using reference TRBV9 and TRBJ2-5, is DSGVTQTPKHLITATGQRVTLRCSPRSGDLSVYWYQQSLDQGLQFLIQYYNGEERAKGNILERFSAQQFPDLHSELNLSSLELGDSALYFCASSAEETQYFGPGTRLLVL.

In its sample, this clone was seen once. The V and J genes are TRBV25-1 and TRBJ1-3; D possibly corresponds to TRBD1 (6 bases). The CDR3 contains 13 residues. Trimming left V 6 bases short and J 11 bases short, with 17 bases between. Germline loops: CDR1 MGHDK, CDR2 SYGVNS. The CDR3 DNA reads as TGTGCCAGCAGCGACGGGGGGGGGCTCGCCATATATTTT. It translates to CASSDGGGLAIYF.

This chain connects TRBV4-2 to TRBJ2-5, with 12 bases fitting TRBD2. The CDR3 contains 16 residues. V gave up 4 bases and J gave up 1 base; unmatched junction bases: 4. The germline V gene has CDR1 LGHNA and CDR2 YNFKEQ. The DNA of the CDR3 is TGTGCCAGCAGCCTTGGACTAGCGGGATTCCAAGAGACCCAGTACTTC. Protein product: CASSLGLAGFQETQYF.

The J gene is TRBJ1-1, the V gene TRBV5-1; 11 positions match TRBD1. J was trimmed by 4 bases and V by 4 bases; bases with no gene match: 3. The CDR3 consists of 14 residues. Germline V gene lookup returns CDR1 SGHRS and CDR2 YFSETQ. The CDR3 bases are TGCGCCAGCAGCACGGGGACAGGGGGCACTGAAGCTTTCTTT. Translation gives CASSTGTGGTEAFF.

The rearrangement uses TRBV18 and TRBJ2-1, with 7 bases aligning to TRBD2. There are 17 residues in the CDR3. The V and J ends lost 5 bases and 1 base, in that order; junction bases with no gene match: 11. The germline CDR1 and CDR2 sequences are KGHSH and LQKENI. In DNA form, the CDR3 reads TGTGCCAGCTCAGGGGTGGCGGGAGATGATTCCTACAATGAGCAGTTCTTC. This gives the protein CASSGVAGDDSYNEQFF.

This clone was seen only once. The chain has TRBV18 and TRBJ2-1; 10 bases fit TRBD2. Germline V CDR1 and CDR2: KGHSH, LQKENI. The length of the CDR3 is 15 residues. V lost 6 bases and J lost 4; bases outside the gene matches: 6. The CDR3 bases are TGTGCCAGCTCCCTAGGACTAGCGGAATACAATGAGCAGTTCTTC. Its translation is CASSLGLAEYNEQFF.

V is TRBV6-2 or TRBV6-3 and J is TRBJ1-1; D call uncertain. From germline, CDR1 is MNHEY and CDR2 SVGEGT. The CDR3 spans 14 residues. V was pared by 2 bases and J by 6 bases, with 13 bases between. The DNA for the CDR3 is TGTGCCAGCAGTTACCCCTACGTGTCTTCTGAAGCTTTCTTT. It specifies CASSYPYVSSEAFF.

This chain connects TRBV2 to TRBJ2-2; D is unclear. V was clipped by 5 bases and J by 0 bases, with 10 bases between them. CDR1 and CDR2 (germline): SNHLY, FYNNEI. The CDR3 runs 15 residues. CDR3 nucleotides: TGTGCCAGCAGTCGAGGCCAGACGAACACCGGGGAGCTGTTTTTT. Residues: CASSRGQTNTGELFF.

The genes are TRBV11-1 and TRBJ1-6, with 9 bases lining up with TRBD1. The CDR3 has 16 amino acids. In germline, CDR1 is SGHAT, CDR2 FQDESV (reference sequence). The trim removed 2 bases at V and 6 bases at J, leaving 5 bases unmatched. The CDR3 loop is CASSLRGQGGNSPLHF. CDR3 DNA: TGTGCCAGCAGCTTAAGGGGACAGGGTGGTAATTCACCCCTCCACTTT.

This clone was recorded once. V gene TRBV19 combines with J gene TRBJ2-6; maybe TRBD1 (6 bases). The V gene's germline CDR1 is LNHDA and CDR2 SQIVND (reference sequence). CDR3 length equals 14 residues. V was trimmed by 4 bases and J by 4 bases, leaving 8 bases between them. The CDR3 sequence: CASSTGAGANVLTF. CDR3 DNA: TGTGCCAGTAGTACAGGGGCCGGGGCCAACGTCCTGACTTTC.

This clone appeared a single time. CDR3 sequence: CASSGTSGVDTGELFF. The CDR3 DNA follows: TGTGCCAGCAGTGGAACTAGCGGGGTGGACACCGGGGAGCTGTTTTTT. The chain recombines TRBV6-1 with TRBJ2-2, with TRBD2 identical over 10 bases. V was pared by 4 bases and J by 3 bases, with 5 bases of the junction left unmatched. From germline, CDR1 is MNHNS and CDR2 SASEGT. This CDR3 spans 16 amino acids.

V and J are TRBV5-6 and TRBJ1-1, with 8 bases fitting TRBD1. CDR1 SGHDT and CDR2 YYEEEE come from the germline V gene. With V trimmed by 4 bases and J by 6 bases, 11 bases remained unmatched. The CDR3 totals 15 residues. The CDR3 nucleotides read TGTGCCAGCAGCGGGTTGGACAGGGTCGATCCTGAAGCTTTCTTT. This encodes CASSGLDRVDPEAFF.

The table lists this clone with a count of one. The V and J genes are TRBV10-3 and TRBJ2-7; 7 nucleotides match TRBD1. The CDR3 totals 12 residues. Germline V CDR1 and CDR2: ENHRY, SYGVKD. V lost 4 bases, J lost 4 bases, and 1 base stayed unmatched. In DNA form, the CDR3 reads TGTGCCATCAGTGGGACAGGATACGAGCAGTACTTC. The encoded protein is CAISGTGYEQYF.

This clone was detected only once. Mismatch with germline at one junction end may stem from a read error. V usage is TRBV7-7 and J usage is TRBJ2-2; 11 bases line up with TRBD2. CDR3 length equals 17 residues. CDR1 and CDR2 (germline): SSHAT, FNYEAQ (reference sequence). CDR3 sequence: CASSLRELAGDAGELFF. In DNA, the CDR3 is TGTGCTAGCAGCTTAAGGGAACTAGCGGGAGATGCCGGGGAGCTGTTTTTT.

This rearrangement joins TRBV6-5 to TRBJ2-7; 7 bases are shared with TRBD2. Germline V gives CDR1 MNHEY, CDR2 SVGAGI. The CDR3 runs to 16 residues. V lost 0 bases and J lost 3; bases outside the gene matches: 8. This CDR3 is CASSYSMGLSNYEQYF. The CDR3 bases are TGTGCCAGCAGTTACTCGATGGGACTATCGAACTACGAGCAGTACTTC.